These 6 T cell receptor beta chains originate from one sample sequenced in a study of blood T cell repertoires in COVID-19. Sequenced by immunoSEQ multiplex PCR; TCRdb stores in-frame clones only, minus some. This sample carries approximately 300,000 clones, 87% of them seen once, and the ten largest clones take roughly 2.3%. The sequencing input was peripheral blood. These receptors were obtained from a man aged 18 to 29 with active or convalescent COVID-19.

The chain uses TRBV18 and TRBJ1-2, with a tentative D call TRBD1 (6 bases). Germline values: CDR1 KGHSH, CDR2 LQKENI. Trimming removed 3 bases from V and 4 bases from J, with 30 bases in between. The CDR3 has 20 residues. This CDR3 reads CASSPGPLGQATARGYGYTF. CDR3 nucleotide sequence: TGTGCCAGCTCACCGGGACCCTTGGGACAAGCCACCGCCCGGGGCTATGGCTACACCTTC.

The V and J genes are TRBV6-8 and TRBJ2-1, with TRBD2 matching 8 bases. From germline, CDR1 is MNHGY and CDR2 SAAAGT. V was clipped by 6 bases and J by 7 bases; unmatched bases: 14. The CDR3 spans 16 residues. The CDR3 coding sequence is TGTGCCAGCAGGATTCCTTCTGGGACTAGTTGGAATGAGCAGTTCTTC. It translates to CASRIPSGTSWNEQFF.

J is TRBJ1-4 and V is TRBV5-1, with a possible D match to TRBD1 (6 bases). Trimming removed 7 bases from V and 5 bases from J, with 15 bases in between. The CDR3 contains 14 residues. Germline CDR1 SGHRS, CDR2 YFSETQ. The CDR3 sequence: CASSQGQPNEKLFF. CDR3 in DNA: TGCGCCAGCTCCCAAGGACAGCCAAATGAAAAACTGTTTTTT. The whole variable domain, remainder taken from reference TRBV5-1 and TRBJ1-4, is KAGVTQTPRYLIKTRGQQVTLSCSPISGHRSVSWYQQTPGQGLQFLFEYFSETQRNKGNFPGRFSGRQFSNSRSEMNVSTLELGDSALYLCASSQGQPNEKLFFGSGTQLSVL.

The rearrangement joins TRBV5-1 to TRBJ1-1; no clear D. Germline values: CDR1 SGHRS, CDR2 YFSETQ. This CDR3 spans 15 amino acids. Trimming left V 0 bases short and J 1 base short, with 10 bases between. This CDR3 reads CASSLGAGSNTEAFF. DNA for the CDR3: TGCGCCAGCAGCTTGGGTGCGGGTTCGAACACTGAAGCTTTCTTT. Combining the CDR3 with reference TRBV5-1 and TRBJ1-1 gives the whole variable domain KAGVTQTPRYLIKTRGQQVTLSCSPISGHRSVSWYQQTPGQGLQFLFEYFSETQRNKGNFPGRFSGRQFSNSRSEMNVSTLELGDSALYLCASSLGAGSNTEAFFGQGTRLTVV.

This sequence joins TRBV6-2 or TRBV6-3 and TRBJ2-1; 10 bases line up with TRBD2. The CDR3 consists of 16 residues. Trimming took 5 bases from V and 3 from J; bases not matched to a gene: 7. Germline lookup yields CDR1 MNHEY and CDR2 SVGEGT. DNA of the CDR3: TGTGCCAGCAGTAAAAGAGCTAGCGGGAGCTACAATGAGCAGTTCTTC. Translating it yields CASSKRASGSYNEQFF.

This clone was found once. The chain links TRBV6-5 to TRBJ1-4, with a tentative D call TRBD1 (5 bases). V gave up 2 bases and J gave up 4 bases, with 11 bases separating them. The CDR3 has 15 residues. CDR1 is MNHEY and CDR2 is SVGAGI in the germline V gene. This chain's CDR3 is CASSYVPGRNEKLFF. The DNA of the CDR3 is TGTGCCAGCAGTTACGTGCCAGGGCGTAATGAAAAACTGTTTTTT.